This T cell receptor (beta chain) was identified in a study of T cell changes during pregnancy in multiple sclerosis. CDR3 length equals 15 residues. Germline trimming cut 4 bases from V and 2 bases from J; bases unmatched to any gene: 2. CDR1 SGHDN and CDR2 FVKESK come from the germline V gene. A note on this clone: The sample contains more than one DNA sequence encoding this CDR3.

Sequenced by immunoSEQ multiplex PCR; TCRdb stores in-frame clones only, minus some. The table includes approximately 66,000 clones, 85% to 95% detected once. Sequencing was performed on peripheral blood, taken in the third trimester of pregnancy. The receptor was isolated from a female donor in good health, enrolled as a control in a pregnancy study. V is TRBV14 and J is TRBJ2-6; the match to TRBD1 covers 7 bases. CDR3 sequence (DNA): TGTGCCAGCAGCCTTACAGGGGCTGGGGCCAACGTCCTGACTTTC. Encoded protein: CASSLTGAGANVLTF.